The text below deals with one T cell receptor (beta chain). Its antigen is as yet unknown. Sequencing was performed with immunoSEQ multiplex PCR; in TCRdb, only in-frame clones are kept and a portion is missing. The sample includes 55,000 to 75,000 clones, almost 95% seen only once; the top ten take over 4%. The data are from a study of cytomegalovirus exposure and HLA in healthy donors. General study findings and limits: Rare TCR sequences predominated, though certain public TCRs were found in many donors. Testing in vitro showed a few CMV-associated chains specific for CMV antigens. The study put 160 or so TCR beta chains on its list as cytomegalovirus-associated.

Sequencing used PBMCs. This sequence originates from a young man in good health and CMV-seropositive.

DNA for the CDR3: TGTGCCAGCAGCTCCCCGACAGGGGAAGAGACCCAGTACTTC. It is translated as CASSSPTGEETQYF. The chain joins TRBV7-2 to TRBJ2-5; TRBD1 matches at 8 bases. Losses at the gene ends were 4 bases for V and 3 bases for J; bases not matched to a gene: 4. CDR3 length equals 14 residues. Germline CDR1 SGHTA, CDR2 FQGNSA. The entire variable domain, with the rest obtained from reference TRBV7-2 and TRBJ2-5, is as follows: GAGVSQSPSNKVTEKGKDVELRCDPISGHTALYWYRQSLGQGLEFLIYFQGNSAPDKSGLPSDRFSAERTGGSVSTLTIQRTQQEDSAVYLCASSSPTGEETQYFGPGTRLLVL.